These 19 T cell receptor beta chains came from one sample sequenced in a study of blood T cell repertoires in COVID-19. The protocol was immunoSEQ multiplex PCR, while the TCRdb copy is restricted to in-frame clones and leaves out a portion. This sample carries fewer than 500,000 clones, about nine tenths of them seen once, and the ten largest clones take under 1.5%. Input material: peripheral blood. Receptors originate from a woman between 25 and 40 years old with active or convalescent COVID-19.

This chain uses TRBV29-1 with TRBJ1-5; a weak D match, TRBD1 (6 bases). Germline V gives CDR1 SQVTM, CDR2 ANQGSEA. Trimming stripped 4 bases from V and 6 bases from J, with 10 bases between. The CDR3 spans 12 residues. The CDR3 is CSVADSSQPQHF. In DNA form, the CDR3 reads TGCAGCGTTGCGGACAGTTCTCAGCCCCAGCATTTT.

This clone was seen once. The rearrangement links TRBV7-6 to TRBJ1-4, with D maybe TRBD1 (6 bases). The length of the CDR3 is 14 residues. The V gene's germline CDR1 is SGHVS and CDR2 FNYEAQ. Trimming pared 5 bases from V and 7 bases from J, leaving 14 bases between. CDR3 nucleotide sequence: TGTGCCAGCAGCCCCCGGACAGACCCTGAAAAACTGTTTTTT. This sequence encodes CASSPRTDPEKLFF. Full variable domain (missing parts from reference TRBV7-6 and TRBJ1-4): GAGVSQSPRYKVTKRGQDVALRCDPISGHVSLYWYRQALGQGPEFLTYFNYEAQQDKSGLPNDRFSAERPEGSISTLTIQRTEQRDSAMYRCASSPRTDPEKLFFGSGTQLSVL.

This clone was found once. The rearrangement uses TRBV19 and TRBJ1-1, with D perhaps matching TRBD1 (6 bases). The CDR3 length is 13 residues. The germline V gene has CDR1 LNHDA and CDR2 SQIVND (reference sequence). V lost 3 bases and J lost 9, with 14 bases in between. Here the CDR3 DNA reads TGTGCCAGTAGTATTACCAGGGACAATCAAGCTTTCTTT. Amino acids: CASSITRDNQAFF. Complete variable domain (other parts from reference TRBV19 and TRBJ1-1): DGGITQSPKYLFRKEGQNVTLSCEQNLNHDAMYWYRQDPGQGLRLIYYSQIVNDFQKGDIAEGYSVSREKKESFPLTVTSAQKNPTAFYLCASSITRDNQAFFGQGTRLTVV.

The chain is built from TRBV6-6 and TRBJ1-5; 9 bases agree with TRBD1. The J segment lost 6 bases and the V segment lost 4 bases, leaving 4 bases of the junction unmatched. From germline, CDR1 is MNHNY and CDR2 SVGAGI (reference sequence). CDR3 length equals 14 residues. Here the CDR3 DNA reads TGTGCCAGCAGTTCCACAGGGGGCGGTCAGCCCCAGCATTTT. Its protein product is CASSSTGGGQPQHF.

This chain joins TRBV19 and TRBJ1-2; D is possibly TRBD1 (6 bases). The V and J ends lost 5 bases and 2 bases respectively, with 21 bases between them. This CDR3 is 17 amino acids long. Per germline, CDR1 LNHDA and CDR2 SQIVND (reference sequence). CDR3 nucleotide sequence: TGTGCCAGTAGTCCCCAGGGGTCACCCCACCCCAACTATGGCTACACCTTC. Translating it yields CASSPQGSPHPNYGYTF.

This sequence joins TRBV5-1 and TRBJ2-5; D not resolved. The CDR3 runs 15 residues. V was pared by 0 bases and J by 1 base, with 10 bases between. Looked up from germline, CDR1 is SGHRS and CDR2 is YFSETQ. CDR3 loop: CASSLEPQPQETQYF. The CDR3, as DNA: TGCGCCAGCAGCTTGGAACCACAGCCCCAAGAGACCCAGTACTTC.

The chain employs TRBV5-1 and TRBJ2-7; TRBD1 aligns across 7 bases. V trimming: 6 bases; J trimming: 4 bases; junction bases outside the gene matches: 13. CDR3 size: 15 residues. Germline CDR1 is SGHRS and CDR2 is YFSETQ. The CDR3 reads CASIEGPEQGYEQYF. CDR3 coding DNA: TGCGCCAGCATTGAGGGACCAGAACAGGGGTACGAGCAGTACTTC.

V is TRBV21-1 and J is TRBJ2-5; the DNA was not compared with TRBD1, the D call given in the table. TRBV21-1 is a pseudogene. CDR3 length: 14 amino acids. The CDR3 coding sequence is TGTGCCAGCAGCAGCGGACAGGTTTTGGAGACCCAGTACTTC. This sequence encodes CASSSGQVLETQYF.

The chain employs TRBV29-1 and TRBJ1-1; 8 bases are shared with TRBD1. Per the germline V gene, CDR1 is SQVTM and CDR2 is ANQGSEA. The CDR3 has 14 residues. Losses at the gene ends were 6 bases for V and 4 bases for J; bases not matched to a gene: 10. CDR3 coding DNA: TGCAGCGTGGGGGGGATGACAGGGGTCACTGAAGCTTTCTTT. Translating gives CSVGGMTGVTEAFF.

The V and J genes are TRBV6-5 and TRBJ2-1, with TRBD2 matching over 13 bases. The CDR3 runs to 15 residues. The V and J ends lost 6 bases and 5 bases, in that order; junction bases with no gene match: 4. The germline CDR1 and CDR2 sequences are MNHEY and SVGAGI. The CDR3 DNA reads as TGTGCCAGCAGCCGACTAGCGGGGGGTAACAATGAGCAGTTCTTC. The encoded protein is CASSRLAGGNNEQFF.

In this sample, this clone turned up a few times. V usage is TRBV28 and J usage is TRBJ1-2; no reliable D call. The CDR3 has 11 amino acids. The germline V gene has CDR1 MDHEN and CDR2 SYDVKM. The ends were cut back, 5 bases at V and 6 bases at J, with 7 bases in the middle. The CDR3 coding sequence is TGTGCCAGCAGTCAAAGCAATGGCTACACCTTC. It yields the protein CASSQSNGYTF.

The V gene is TRBV7-2, the J gene TRBJ2-3; a weak D match, TRBD2 (7 bases). Germline V gene data show CDR1 as SGHTA and CDR2 as FQGNSA. V dropped 1 base and J dropped 6 bases, with 14 bases sitting between them. This CDR3 spans 15 amino acids. Here the CDR3 DNA reads TGTGCCAGCAGCTTAGTCGGGGGGCCATCGGATACGCAGTATTTT. The encoded protein is CASSLVGGPSDTQYF.

This clone turned up a few times. V gene TRBV20-1 combines with J gene TRBJ2-1; 10 bases map to TRBD2. Germline values: CDR1 DFQATT, CDR2 SNEGSKA (reference sequence). This CDR3 contains 11 residues. The CDR3, as DNA: TGCAAGACTAGCGGGTACAATGAGCAGTTCTTC. Translation gives CKTSGYNEQFF.

J is TRBJ2-7 and V is TRBV5-1; the match to TRBD1 covers 8 bases. The CDR3 has 14 amino acids. Germline V gene data show CDR1 as SGHRS and CDR2 as YFSETQ. The junction had 0 bases not matched to a gene; V was cut back by 0 bases and J by 1 base. DNA of the CDR3: TGCGCCAGCAGCTTGGACAGGGGGTCCTACGAGCAGTACTTC. As protein: CASSLDRGSYEQYF.

V is TRBV29-1 and J is TRBJ1-1; D gene uncertain. The CDR3 has 13 amino acids. Trimming cost V 4 bases and J 0 bases, with 9 bases left between them. CDR1 is SQVTM and CDR2 is ANQGSEA in the germline V gene. CDR3 region: CSVAPVMNTEAFF. The CDR3 DNA sequence: TGCAGCGTTGCCCCAGTGATGAACACTGAAGCTTTCTTT.

The chain combines TRBV6-5 with TRBJ1-1; D gene ambiguous. CDR3 length equals 12 residues. CDR1 is MNHEY and CDR2 is SVGAGI in the germline V gene. The V end lost 0 bases, the J end lost 7 bases, and 6 bases lay between the germline ends. CDR3 residues: CASSYSSGEAFF. The CDR3 DNA is TGTGCCAGCAGTTACTCGAGCGGTGAAGCTTTCTTT.

In this sample, this clone turned up once. This sequence joins TRBV2 and TRBJ1-1; 9 bases are shared with TRBD1. Looked up from germline, CDR1 is SNHLY and CDR2 is FYNNEI. The CDR3 loop spans 16 amino acids. V dropped 8 bases and J dropped 1; count of bases not matched to a gene: 11. The CDR3 nucleotides read TGTGCCAGCTCTGGGACAGGGCTCCTATCGAACACTGAAGCTTTCTTT. Translated: CASSGTGLLSNTEAFF. The full variable domain, with the rest looked up from reference TRBV2 and TRBJ1-1, is EPEVTQTPSHQVTQMGQEVILRCVPISNHLYFYWYRQILGQKVEFLVSFYNNEISEKSEIFDDQFSVERPDGSNFTLKIRSTKLEDSAMYFCASSGTGLLSNTEAFFGQGTRLTVV.

Of note for this clone: Other DNA sequences within the sample encode an identical CDR3. V gene TRBV7-9 combines with J gene TRBJ1-2, with 7 bases fitting TRBD1. The V segment lost 7 bases and the J segment 2 bases; nucleotides outside the gene matches: 4. This CDR3 spans 13 amino acids. CDR1 is SEHNR and CDR2 is FQNEAQ in the germline V gene (reference sequence). CDR3 in DNA: TGTGCCAGCACCCTGACAGGGAACTATGGCTACACCTTC. Its translation: CASTLTGNYGYTF.

The chain carries TRBV27 and TRBJ2-7; 10 bases match TRBD2. Germline CDR1 and CDR2: MNHEY and SMNVEV (reference sequence). The V gene end was trimmed by 6 bases and the J gene end by 0 bases; junction bases not matched to a gene: 5. The CDR3 is 15 amino acids. In DNA, the CDR3 is TGTGCCAGCAGGATCGGGACTAGCGACTCCTACGAGCAGTACTTC. It specifies CASRIGTSDSYEQYF.